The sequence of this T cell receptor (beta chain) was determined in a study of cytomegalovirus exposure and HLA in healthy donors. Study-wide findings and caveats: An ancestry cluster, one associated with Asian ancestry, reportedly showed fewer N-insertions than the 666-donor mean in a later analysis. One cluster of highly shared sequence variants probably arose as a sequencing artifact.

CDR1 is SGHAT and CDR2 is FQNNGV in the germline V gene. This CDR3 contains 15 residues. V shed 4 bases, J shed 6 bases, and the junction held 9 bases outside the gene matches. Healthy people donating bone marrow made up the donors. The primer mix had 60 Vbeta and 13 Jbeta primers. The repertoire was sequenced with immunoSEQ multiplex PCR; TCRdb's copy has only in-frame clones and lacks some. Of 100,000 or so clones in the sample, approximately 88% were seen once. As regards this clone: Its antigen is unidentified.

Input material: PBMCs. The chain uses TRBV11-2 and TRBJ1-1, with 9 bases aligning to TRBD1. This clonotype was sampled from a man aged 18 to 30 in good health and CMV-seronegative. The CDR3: CASSSPGQGTPEAFF. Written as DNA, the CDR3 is TGTGCCAGCAGCTCGCCTGGACAGGGGACGCCTGAAGCTTTCTTT.